This TCR beta chain comes out of a study of Ad26.COV2.S vaccination and SARS-CoV-2 variants. Study-wide background: Into the muscle, Ad26.COV2.S was dosed once or twice, 56 days apart.

About this clone itself: Its antigen remains unknown.

Per the germline V gene, CDR1 is SGHAT and CDR2 is FQNNGV. The V gene lost 5 bases and the J gene lost 2 bases, with 9 bases spanning the gap. This CDR3 comprises 13 residues. Treatment described: 19 received Ad26.COV2.S at low or high dose, single or two shots; several received placebo; per-sample allocation not given. Specimen acquisition occurred on day 63 following the initial vaccine or placebo injection. Only in-frame clones appear in the TCRdb table, and some are missing; sequencing was by immunoSEQ multiplex PCR. Among roughly 380,000 clones listed, about 85% were seen once. Study-level findings and limits: The TCR-based breadth and depth measures might underestimate overall T cell responses. Non-spike TCR breadth was similar in vaccine and placebo recipients.

The J gene is TRBJ2-5, the V gene TRBV11-2; a weak D match, TRBD2 (6 bases). Specimen: peripheral blood, collected in a trial of Ad26.COV2.S vaccine versus placebo. The source is a person between 18 and 65 years old who received the Ad26.COV2.S COVID-19 vaccine or a placebo. The DNA for the CDR3 is TGTGCCAGCAGCCGGGACTCTCAAGAGACCCAGTACTTC. This encodes CASSRDSQETQYF.